The sequence of this TCR beta chain was determined in a study of early T cells in non-severe SARS-CoV-2 infection. The wider study: Sequenced bulk RNA came from whole blood that was unsorted, and chains were unpaired. Whole-study findings and limits: Matching with VDJdb favored anti-spike CD8 responses (missing private and CD4 specificities).

At least ten counts were recorded for this clonotype. Its specificity is unknown. This CDR3 is built from 15 residues. CDR1 is SEHNR, CDR2 FQNEAQ, per germline (reference sequence). V dropped 0 bases and J dropped 10 bases, with 16 bases sitting between them. Individually, cDNA molecules had unique molecular identifiers attached to them. TCRdb reprocessed the 5' RACE reads with MiXCR, giving one entry per CDR3 protein. Of around 58,000 distinct CDR3 sequences in the sample, 9.5% to 15% were seen once. The rearrangement links TRBV7-9 to TRBJ2-1, with D unclear. This clonotype was obtained from an adult who was a healthcare worker with PCR-confirmed SARS-CoV-2 infection or an uninfected control (not recorded which). Sequencing input: whole blood. As DNA, the CDR3 is TGTGCCAGCAGCTTAGCGCTGGGATATAGAGAGGAGCAGTTCTTC. It codes for CASSLALGYREEQFF.